This TCR beta chain was obtained from a study of cytomegalovirus exposure and HLA in healthy donors. Per the germline V gene, CDR1 is LNHDA and CDR2 is SQIVND (reference sequence). V dropped 7 bases and J dropped 0; count of bases not matched to a gene: 11. The CDR3 is 16 amino acids. With 60 Vbeta and 13 Jbeta primers, the PCR was carried out. Repertoires were generated with immunoSEQ multiplex PCR, while TCRdb's copy carries only in-frame clones and drops some. The table has 64,000 or so clones, about 73% seen once; the top ten hold roughly 10%. This clone came up a few times. The source of this sequence is a woman aged 45 to 65 in good health and CMV-seropositive. The sequenced sample was PBMCs. The chain employs TRBV19 and TRBJ2-7; 8 positions match TRBD2. The CDR3 here is CASTPRGGGDSYEQYF. The CDR3, as DNA: TGTGCCAGTACCCCCCGGGGGGGAGGCGACTCCTACGAGCAGTACTTC.